Listed below are T cell receptor beta chains from one sample, sequenced in a study of identical twins. TCRdb re-called the 5' RACE reads with MiXCR, one entry per CDR3 protein. Seen here are 1,800,000 or so distinct CDR3 sequences, more than 30% observed once, and the top ten hold about 0.3%. The sequenced sample was cord blood. The source of these receptors is a newborn girl in good health. Each CDR3 is given with its conserved first and last residue. D genes are given only for firm matches. Clone size is stated in some rows and not others, as once, few, many or a class when expanded.

d_call: -
clone_size: -
v_call: TRBV10-3
j_call: TRBJ1-1
cdr3_nt: TGTGCCATCAGCCGGAACGCTGGACAGTCTCACACTGAAGCTTTCTTT
cdr3_aa: CAISRNAGQSHTEAFF

d_call: TRBD2
clone_size: -
v_call: TRBV29-1
j_call: TRBJ2-7
cdr3_nt: TGCAGCGCCCCTAGCGGCTCCTACAATGAGCAGTACTTC
cdr3_aa: CSAPSGSYNEQYF

d_call: TRBD1
clone_size: -
v_call: TRBV4-2
j_call: TRBJ2-3
cdr3_nt: TGTGCCAGCAGCCAAGATCTCGGGACAGGAAGCACAGATACGCAGTATTTT
cdr3_aa: CASSQDLGTGSTDTQYF

d_call: TRBD2
clone_size: -
v_call: TRBV7-9
j_call: TRBJ2-5
cdr3_nt: TGTGCCAGCACCTTTTTAGCGGGAGACTCTCGGTACTTC
cdr3_aa: CASTFLAGDSRYF

d_call: -
clone_size: few
v_call: TRBV7-9
j_call: TRBJ1-4
cdr3_nt: TGTGCCAGCAGCTTAAATGCGGGAGGTGGGCGAACTAATGAAAAACTGTTTTTT
cdr3_aa: CASSLNAGGGRTNEKLFF

d_call: TRBD2
clone_size: -
v_call: TRBV27
j_call: TRBJ2-7
cdr3_nt: TGTGCCAGCGGACCGAGTGGTAGCGGGTACCTTAAGTACGAGCAGTACTTC
cdr3_aa: CASGPSGSGYLKYEQYF

d_call: -
clone_size: -
v_call: TRBV5-5
j_call: TRBJ2-7
cdr3_nt: TGTGCCAGCAGCGACGTCGTGGGGGGGCTCGAGCAGTACTTC
cdr3_aa: CASSDVVGGLEQYF

d_call: -
clone_size: few
v_call: TRBV29-1
j_call: TRBJ1-4
cdr3_nt: TGCAGCGTTGAAGGGACTATGGATGTAGTTAATGAAAAACTGTTTTTT
cdr3_aa: CSVEGTMDVVNEKLFF

d_call: -
clone_size: -
v_call: TRBV20-1
j_call: TRBJ2-7
cdr3_nt: TGCAGTGCTAGAGATCGAGGACAGCCCTACGAGCAGTACTTC
cdr3_aa: CSARDRGQPYEQYF

d_call: -
clone_size: -
v_call: TRBV5-1
j_call: TRBJ2-3
cdr3_nt: TGCGCCAGCAGCTTGAGGGGTAGCACAGATACGCGGTATTTT
cdr3_aa: CASSLRGSTDTRYF

d_call: TRBD1
clone_size: few
v_call: TRBV10-1
j_call: TRBJ1-2
cdr3_nt: TGCGCCAGCAGTGAGTCGGGGGACAGGAATGGCTACACCTTC
cdr3_aa: CASSESGDRNGYTF

d_call: TRBD1
clone_size: few
v_call: TRBV20-1
j_call: TRBJ1-1
cdr3_nt: TGCAGTGCCTCACCTATCAGGGGGCGCGTCACTGAAGCTTTCTTT
cdr3_aa: CSASPIRGRVTEAFF

d_call: -
clone_size: many
v_call: TRBV12-3/TRBV12-4
j_call: TRBJ2-5
cdr3_nt: TGTGCCAGCAGTTTTGCAGAAGGGCAAGAGACCCAGTACTTC
cdr3_aa: CASSFAEGQETQYF

d_call: -
clone_size: -
v_call: TRBV12-3/TRBV12-4
j_call: TRBJ1-4
cdr3_nt: TGTGCCAGCAGTCCAAGTCGACGGACCATGAGTGAAAAACTGTTTTTT
cdr3_aa: CASSPSRRTMSEKLFF

d_call: -
clone_size: few
v_call: TRBV6-6
j_call: TRBJ2-7
cdr3_nt: TGTGCCAGCAGTTATGGGGACCCCTACGAGCAGTACTTC
cdr3_aa: CASSYGDPYEQYF

d_call: TRBD1
clone_size: -
v_call: TRBV7-2
j_call: TRBJ1-5
cdr3_nt: TGTGCCAGCAGCTTGGGACAGGTTCGCGGGCCCCAGCATTTT
cdr3_aa: CASSLGQVRGPQHF

d_call: -
clone_size: -
v_call: TRBV4-2
j_call: TRBJ2-1
cdr3_nt: TGTGCCAGCAGCCGGGACTTGATCTACAATGAGCAGTTCTTC
cdr3_aa: CASSRDLIYNEQFF

d_call: TRBD1
clone_size: once
v_call: TRBV6-2/TRBV6-3
j_call: TRBJ2-2
cdr3_nt: TGTGCCAGCAGTTCCTCGGGGACAGGGTTCACCGGGGAGCTGTTTTTT
cdr3_aa: CASSSSGTGFTGELFF

d_call: -
clone_size: -
v_call: TRBV28
j_call: TRBJ1-5
cdr3_nt: TGTGCCAGCACCCTGGTGGGGTTTACCCGCAATCAGCCCCAGCATTTT
cdr3_aa: CASTLVGFTRNQPQHF

d_call: TRBD1
clone_size: -
v_call: TRBV10-3
j_call: TRBJ1-6
cdr3_nt: TGTGCCATCAGTGAGGACAGGGGTGGTAATTCACCCCTCCACTTT
cdr3_aa: CAISEDRGGNSPLHF

d_call: -
clone_size: few
v_call: TRBV6-6
j_call: TRBJ2-7
cdr3_nt: TGTGCCAGCAGGGAATCAGGGGTTGCCTATGGCTACGAGCAGTACTTC
cdr3_aa: CASRESGVAYGYEQYF

d_call: TRBD2
clone_size: -
v_call: TRBV28
j_call: TRBJ2-2
cdr3_nt: TGTGCCAGCAGTCCCCTTGAGACTAGCGGGGACACCGGGGAGCTGTTTTTT
cdr3_aa: CASSPLETSGDTGELFF

d_call: TRBD2
clone_size: -
v_call: TRBV5-1
j_call: TRBJ2-5
cdr3_nt: TGCGCCAGCAGCTTGGTTCTAGCGGGGGATATCCGAGAGACCCAGTACTTC
cdr3_aa: CASSLVLAGDIRETQYF

d_call: TRBD2
clone_size: -
v_call: TRBV18
j_call: TRBJ2-3
cdr3_nt: TGTGCCAGCTCACCTCTGGTGGCTAGCGGGGGCACAGATACGCAGTATTTT
cdr3_aa: CASSPLVASGGTDTQYF

d_call: TRBD2
clone_size: -
v_call: TRBV20-1
j_call: TRBJ2-1
cdr3_nt: TGCAGTGCTAGGCCTAGCGGGGGAGTCTCCTACAATGAGCAGTTCTTC
cdr3_aa: CSARPSGGVSYNEQFF

d_call: -
clone_size: -
v_call: TRBV4-1
j_call: TRBJ1-1
cdr3_nt: TGCGCCAGCAGTGCTACAGGGATGGGGAACACTGAAGCTTTCTTT
cdr3_aa: CASSATGMGNTEAFF

d_call: TRBD2
clone_size: few
v_call: TRBV28
j_call: TRBJ2-2
cdr3_nt: TGTGCCAGCAGTTCCCCTTGGGGTAGCGGGAGGACCACCGGGGAGCTGTTTTTT
cdr3_aa: CASSSPWGSGRTTGELFF

d_call: -
clone_size: -
v_call: TRBV20-1
j_call: TRBJ2-2
cdr3_nt: TGCAGTGCCCGGGACCTGAGGGACACCGGGGAGCTGTTTTTT
cdr3_aa: CSARDLRDTGELFF

d_call: -
clone_size: -
v_call: TRBV5-1
j_call: TRBJ1-1
cdr3_nt: TGCGCCAGCAGCCAGGTCGGTTTCAAGGGGAAGGCCACTGAAGCTTTCTTT
cdr3_aa: CASSQVGFKGKATEAFF

d_call: -
clone_size: once
v_call: TRBV7-9
j_call: TRBJ1-1
cdr3_nt: TGTGCCAGCAGCTTATGGCAGATGACAGGAGCTTTCTTT
cdr3_aa: CASSLWQMTGAFF

d_call: -
clone_size: few
v_call: TRBV27
j_call: TRBJ1-6
cdr3_nt: TGTGCCAGCAGTCCCTCCCGGACAGCACCCCTCCACTTT
cdr3_aa: CASSPSRTAPLHF

d_call: TRBD1
clone_size: few
v_call: TRBV6-1
j_call: TRBJ2-7
cdr3_nt: TGTGCCAGCAGTATAGGGACAGTACCCTACAATGAGCAGTACTTC
cdr3_aa: CASSIGTVPYNEQYF

d_call: -
clone_size: few
v_call: TRBV12-3/TRBV12-4
j_call: TRBJ2-5
cdr3_nt: TGTGCCAGCAGTTTGGGACCAAGGTGGGAGACCCAGTACTTC
cdr3_aa: CASSLGPRWETQYF

d_call: -
clone_size: many
v_call: TRBV7-2
j_call: TRBJ2-7
cdr3_nt: TGTGCCAGCAGCTTAGTCTCTAGTTGGGACGAGCAGTACTTC
cdr3_aa: CASSLVSSWDEQYF

d_call: -
clone_size: few
v_call: TRBV2
j_call: TRBJ2-7
cdr3_nt: TGTGCCAGCAGTGAACACAGGGAGCAGTACTTC
cdr3_aa: CASSEHREQYF

d_call: TRBD2
clone_size: -
v_call: TRBV4-1
j_call: TRBJ2-1
cdr3_nt: TGCGCCAGCAGCCGGACTAGCGGGGGCTATTACAATGAGCAGTTCTTC
cdr3_aa: CASSRTSGGYYNEQFF

d_call: -
clone_size: -
v_call: TRBV7-2
j_call: TRBJ2-7
cdr3_nt: TGTGCCAGCAGCTCCGGGCTAATAGGGGGGCGAAGCAATGAGCAGTACTTC
cdr3_aa: CASSSGLIGGRSNEQYF

d_call: -
clone_size: few
v_call: TRBV6-6
j_call: TRBJ1-2
cdr3_nt: TGTGCCAGCAGTTACACGCCTGGCGGGGCGCCTTACTATGGCTACACCTTC
cdr3_aa: CASSYTPGGAPYYGYTF

d_call: -
clone_size: -
v_call: TRBV7-2
j_call: TRBJ2-3
cdr3_nt: TGTGCCAGCAGCTCAGAATTCTTGGACACACAGTATTTT
cdr3_aa: CASSSEFLDTQYF

d_call: -
clone_size: -
v_call: TRBV29-1
j_call: TRBJ1-3
cdr3_nt: TGCAGCGTTGATGAGACTTCGAAGGGAAACACCATATATTTT
cdr3_aa: CSVDETSKGNTIYF

d_call: TRBD2
clone_size: -
v_call: TRBV3-1
j_call: TRBJ2-5
cdr3_nt: TGTGCCAGCAGCCAAGGGTTTAGACTAGCGGGGCAAGAGACCCAGTACTTC
cdr3_aa: CASSQGFRLAGQETQYF

d_call: -
clone_size: few
v_call: TRBV7-2
j_call: TRBJ2-2
cdr3_nt: TGTGCCAGCAGCTTAGTGGCTAGTTTAGAGTCCGGGGAGCTGTTTTTT
cdr3_aa: CASSLVASLESGELFF

d_call: TRBD2
clone_size: few
v_call: TRBV15
j_call: TRBJ2-1
cdr3_nt: TGTGCCACCAGCAGAGTAACCGGGAGGGCCGCGAAGCAGTTCTTC
cdr3_aa: CATSRVTGRAAKQFF

d_call: TRBD2
clone_size: -
v_call: TRBV20-1
j_call: TRBJ2-1
cdr3_nt: TGCAGTGCTATAATCGGACTAGCCGGCAATGAGCAGTTCTTC
cdr3_aa: CSAIIGLAGNEQFF

d_call: -
clone_size: -
v_call: TRBV28
j_call: TRBJ2-3
cdr3_nt: TGTGCCAGCATCGGAGGAACAGATACGCAGTATTTT
cdr3_aa: CASIGGTDTQYF